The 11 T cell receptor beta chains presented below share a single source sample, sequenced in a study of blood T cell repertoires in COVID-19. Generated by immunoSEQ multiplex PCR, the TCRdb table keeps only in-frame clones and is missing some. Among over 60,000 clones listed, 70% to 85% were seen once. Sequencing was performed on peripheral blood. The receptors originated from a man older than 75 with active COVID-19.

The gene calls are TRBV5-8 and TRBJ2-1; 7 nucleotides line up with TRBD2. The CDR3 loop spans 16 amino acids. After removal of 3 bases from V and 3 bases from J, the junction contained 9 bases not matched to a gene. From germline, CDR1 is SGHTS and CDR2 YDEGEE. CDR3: CASSWAGGSIYNEQFF. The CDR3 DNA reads TGTGCCAGCAGCTGGGCGGGCGGGAGTATCTACAATGAGCAGTTCTTC.

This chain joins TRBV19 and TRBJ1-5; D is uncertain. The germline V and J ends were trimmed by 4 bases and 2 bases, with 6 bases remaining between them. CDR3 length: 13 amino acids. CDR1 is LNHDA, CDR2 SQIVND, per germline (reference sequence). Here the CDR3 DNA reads TGTGCCAGTAGTACTAACGGCAATCAGCCCCAGCATTTT. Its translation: CASSTNGNQPQHF. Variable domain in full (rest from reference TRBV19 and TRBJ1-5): DGGITQSPKYLFRKEGQNVTLSCEQNLNHDAMYWYRQDPGQGLRLIYYSQIVNDFQKGDIAEGYSVSREKKESFPLTVTSAQKNPTAFYLCASSTNGNQPQHFGDGTRLSIL.

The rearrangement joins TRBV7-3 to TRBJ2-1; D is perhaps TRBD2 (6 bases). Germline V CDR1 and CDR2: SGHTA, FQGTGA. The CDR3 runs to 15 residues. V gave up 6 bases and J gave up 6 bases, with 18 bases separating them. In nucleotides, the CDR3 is TGTGCCAGCAGTCCCAGCGGGTCTGTTTCCAATGAGCAGTTCTTC. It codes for CASSPSGSVSNEQFF.

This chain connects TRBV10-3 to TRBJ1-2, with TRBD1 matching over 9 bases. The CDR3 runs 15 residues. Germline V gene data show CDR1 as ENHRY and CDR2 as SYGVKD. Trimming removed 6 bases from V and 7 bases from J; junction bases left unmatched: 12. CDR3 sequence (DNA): TGTGCCATCAGATACACAACGGACAGGGGAACTGGCTACACCTTC. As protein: CAIRYTTDRGTGYTF.

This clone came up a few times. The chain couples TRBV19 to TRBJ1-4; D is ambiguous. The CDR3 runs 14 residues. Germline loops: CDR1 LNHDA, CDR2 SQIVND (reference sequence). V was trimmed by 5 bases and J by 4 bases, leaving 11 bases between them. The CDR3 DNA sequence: TGTGCCAGTAGTCTTGGCAGGCTTAATGAAAAACTGTTTTTT. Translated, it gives CASSLGRLNEKLFF.

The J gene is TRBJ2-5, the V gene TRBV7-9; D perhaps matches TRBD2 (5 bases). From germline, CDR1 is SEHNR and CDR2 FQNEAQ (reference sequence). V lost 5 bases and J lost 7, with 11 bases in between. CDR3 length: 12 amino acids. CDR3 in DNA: TGTGCCAGCAGCCAAGAGGGCGGGACCCAGTACTTC. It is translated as CASSQEGGTQYF.

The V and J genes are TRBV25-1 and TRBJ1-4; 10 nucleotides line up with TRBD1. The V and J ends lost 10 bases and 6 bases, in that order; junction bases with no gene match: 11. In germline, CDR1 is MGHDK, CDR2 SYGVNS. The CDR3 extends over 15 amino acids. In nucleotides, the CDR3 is TGTGCCACCGAAATTTCCGGGACAGGGGATGAAAAACTGTTTTTT. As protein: CATEISGTGDEKLFF. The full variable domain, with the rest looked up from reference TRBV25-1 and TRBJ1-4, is EADIYQTPRYLVIGTGKKITLECSQTMGHDKMYWYQQDPGMELHLIHYSYGVNSTEKGDLSSESTVSRIRTEHFPLTLESARPSHTSQYLCATEISGTGDEKLFFGSGTQLSVL.

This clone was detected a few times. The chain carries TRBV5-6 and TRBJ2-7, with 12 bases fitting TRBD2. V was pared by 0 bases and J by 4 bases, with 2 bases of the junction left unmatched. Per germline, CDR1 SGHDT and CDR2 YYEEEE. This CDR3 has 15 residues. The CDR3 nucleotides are TGTGCCAGCAGCTTGGGGACTAGCGGGGTTTACGAGCAGTACTTC. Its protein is CASSLGTSGVYEQYF.

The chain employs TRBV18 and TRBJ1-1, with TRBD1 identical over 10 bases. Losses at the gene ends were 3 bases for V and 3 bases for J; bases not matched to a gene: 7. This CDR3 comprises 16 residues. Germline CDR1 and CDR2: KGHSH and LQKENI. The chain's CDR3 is CASSPRDRGGDTEAFF. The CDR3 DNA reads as TGTGCCAGCTCACCCCGGGACAGGGGAGGGGACACTGAAGCTTTCTTT.

The DNA of the CDR3 is TGTGCCAGCAGCGTAGTAGTAGCGGGGGGGCATGAGCAGTTCTTC. Protein sequence: CASSVVVAGGHEQFF. This chain joins TRBV9 and TRBJ2-1; 11 bases are a match to TRBD2. V gave up 0 bases and J gave up 8 bases; unmatched junction bases: 4. Germline CDR1 reads SGDLS; CDR2 reads YYNGEE. CDR3 length: 15 amino acids.

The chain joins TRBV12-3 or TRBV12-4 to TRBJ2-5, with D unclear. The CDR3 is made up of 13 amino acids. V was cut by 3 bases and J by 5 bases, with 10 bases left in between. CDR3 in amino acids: CASSLQRRETQYF. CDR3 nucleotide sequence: TGTGCCAGCAGTTTGCAGAGGCGGGAGACCCAGTACTTC.